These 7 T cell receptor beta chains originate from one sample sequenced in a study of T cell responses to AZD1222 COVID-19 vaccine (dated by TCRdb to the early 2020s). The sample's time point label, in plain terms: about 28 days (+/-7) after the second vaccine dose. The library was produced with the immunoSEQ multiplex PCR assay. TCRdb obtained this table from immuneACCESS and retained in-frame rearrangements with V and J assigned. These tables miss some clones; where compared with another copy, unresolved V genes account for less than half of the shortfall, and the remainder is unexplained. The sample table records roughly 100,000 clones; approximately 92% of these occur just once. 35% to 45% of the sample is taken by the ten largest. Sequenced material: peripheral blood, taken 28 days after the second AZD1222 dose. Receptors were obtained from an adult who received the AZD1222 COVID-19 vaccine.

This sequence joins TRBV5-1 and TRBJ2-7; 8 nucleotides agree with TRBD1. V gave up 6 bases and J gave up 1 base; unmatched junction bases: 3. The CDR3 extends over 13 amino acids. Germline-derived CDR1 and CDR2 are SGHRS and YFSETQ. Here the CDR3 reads CASTRTGSYEQYF. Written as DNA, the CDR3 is TGCGCCAGCACACGGACAGGGTCCTACGAGCAGTACTTC.

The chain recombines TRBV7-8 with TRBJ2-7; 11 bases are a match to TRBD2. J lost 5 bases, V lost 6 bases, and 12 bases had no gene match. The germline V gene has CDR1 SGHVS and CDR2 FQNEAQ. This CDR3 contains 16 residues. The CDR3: CASRLVRNSGRDEQYF. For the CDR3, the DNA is TGTGCCAGCAGACTAGTCAGGAATAGCGGGAGGGACGAGCAGTACTTC.

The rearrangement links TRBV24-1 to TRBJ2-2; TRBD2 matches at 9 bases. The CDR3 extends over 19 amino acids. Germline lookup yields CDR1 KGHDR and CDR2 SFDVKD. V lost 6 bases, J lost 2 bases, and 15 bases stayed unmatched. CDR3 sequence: CATSPPGLASPTNTGELFF. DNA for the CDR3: TGTGCCACCAGTCCCCCGGGACTAGCCTCCCCCACTAACACCGGGGAGCTGTTTTTT.

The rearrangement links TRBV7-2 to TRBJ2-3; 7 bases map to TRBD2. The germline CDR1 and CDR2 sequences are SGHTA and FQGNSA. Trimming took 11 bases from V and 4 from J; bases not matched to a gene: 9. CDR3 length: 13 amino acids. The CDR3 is CAGRTSMADTQYF. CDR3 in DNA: TGTGCCGGGCGGACTAGTATGGCAGATACGCAGTATTTT.

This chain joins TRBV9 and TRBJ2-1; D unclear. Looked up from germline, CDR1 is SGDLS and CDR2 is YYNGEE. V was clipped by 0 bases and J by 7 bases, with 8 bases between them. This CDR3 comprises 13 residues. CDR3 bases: TGTGCCAGCAGCGTAGAATTGGGAAATGAGCAGTTCTTC. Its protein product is CASSVELGNEQFF.

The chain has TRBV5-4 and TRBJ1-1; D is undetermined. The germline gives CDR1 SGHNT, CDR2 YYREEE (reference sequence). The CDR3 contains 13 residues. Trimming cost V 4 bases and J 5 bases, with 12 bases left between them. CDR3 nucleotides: TGTGCCAGCAGCCTGGAAGAGTGGACTGAAGCTTTCTTT. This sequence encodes CASSLEEWTEAFF.

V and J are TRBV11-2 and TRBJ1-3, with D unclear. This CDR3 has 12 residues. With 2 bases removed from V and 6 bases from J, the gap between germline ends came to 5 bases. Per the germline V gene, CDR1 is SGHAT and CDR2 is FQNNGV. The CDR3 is CASSLTPNTIYF. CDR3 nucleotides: TGTGCCAGCAGCTTAACCCCAAACACCATATATTTT.